This TCR beta chain was identified during a study of blood T cells in healthy people across ages. Only a few counts were recorded for this clonotype. Its target is not known. The study, taken as a whole, reports: Possibly, changes in expanded clonotypes were confounded because donor CMV status was unknown.

The authors ran a second PCR of roughly 6 to 12 cycles using a sample-barcoded 5' primer and a J-beta primer mix. MiXCR was run by TCRdb on the 5' RACE reads, yielding one entry per CDR3 protein. This table holds around 820,000 distinct CDR3 sequences, around a quarter found once. These same data were also listed under a study on T cells of mothers and their children. As that study records: In the second PCR, M1S primer introduced barcodes and 2-4 random bases. The overlap seen between related mothers and children slightly exceeded that of unrelated pairs, though not significantly.

The sequenced sample consisted of blood. The clonotype was recovered from a boy aged 5-17 years in good health.

The CDR3 DNA reads TGCAGCGCCACCGGGACTAGCGGGAGTAATGAGCAGTTCTTC. Protein product: CSATGTSGSNEQFF. This chain links TRBV29-1 with TRBJ2-1; 14 bases line up with TRBD2. The CDR3 runs 14 residues. Germline CDR1 reads SQVTM; CDR2 reads ANQGSEA. After removal of 7 bases from V and 7 bases from J, the junction contained 6 bases not matched to a gene.